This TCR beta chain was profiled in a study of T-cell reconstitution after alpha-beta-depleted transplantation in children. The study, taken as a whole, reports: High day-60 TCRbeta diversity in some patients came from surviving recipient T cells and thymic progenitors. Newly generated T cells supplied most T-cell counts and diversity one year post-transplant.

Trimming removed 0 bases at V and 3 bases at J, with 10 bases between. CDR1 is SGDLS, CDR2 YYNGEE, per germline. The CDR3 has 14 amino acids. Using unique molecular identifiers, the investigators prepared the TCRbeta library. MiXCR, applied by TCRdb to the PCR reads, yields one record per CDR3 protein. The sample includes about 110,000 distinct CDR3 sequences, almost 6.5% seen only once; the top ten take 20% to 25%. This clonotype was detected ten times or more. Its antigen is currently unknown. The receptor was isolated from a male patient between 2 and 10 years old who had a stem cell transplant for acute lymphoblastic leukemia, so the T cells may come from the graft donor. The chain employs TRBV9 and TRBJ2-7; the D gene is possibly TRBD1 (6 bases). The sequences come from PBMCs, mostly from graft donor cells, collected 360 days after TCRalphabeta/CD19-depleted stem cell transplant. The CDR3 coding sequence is TGTGCCAGCAGCGTAGGGACAGACGACTACGAGCAGTACTTC. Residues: CASSVGTDDYEQYF.